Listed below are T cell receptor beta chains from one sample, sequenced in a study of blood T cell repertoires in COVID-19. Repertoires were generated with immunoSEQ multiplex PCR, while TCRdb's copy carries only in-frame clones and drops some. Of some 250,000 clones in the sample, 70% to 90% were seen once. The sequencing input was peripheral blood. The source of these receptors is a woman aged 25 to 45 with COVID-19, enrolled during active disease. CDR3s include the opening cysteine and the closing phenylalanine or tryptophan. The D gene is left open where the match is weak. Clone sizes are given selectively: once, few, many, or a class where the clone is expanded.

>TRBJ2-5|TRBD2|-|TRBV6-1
CASSAQLGLAGETQYF
TGTGCCAGCAGTGCCCAACTTGGACTAGCGGGGGAGACCCAGTACTTC
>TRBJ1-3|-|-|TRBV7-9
CASKGDTIYF
TGTGCCAGCAAGGGAGACACCATATATTTT
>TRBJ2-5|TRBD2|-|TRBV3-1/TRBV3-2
CASSLGGLAGKETQYF
TGTGCCAGCAGTCTCGGCGGACTAGCGGGGAAAGAGACCCAGTACTTC
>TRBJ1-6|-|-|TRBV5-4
CASSPYIDPQDSPLHF
TGTGCCAGCAGCCCCTACATTGATCCTCAGGATTCACCCCTCCACTTT
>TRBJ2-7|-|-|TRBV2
CASSEGASYEQYF
TGTGCCAGCAGTGAAGGGGCGAGCTACGAGCAGTACTTC
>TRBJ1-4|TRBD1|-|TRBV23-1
CASAPRDRGCGGEKLFF
TGCGCCAGCGCACCCCGGGACAGGGGGTGTGGTGGGGAAAAACTGTTTTTT
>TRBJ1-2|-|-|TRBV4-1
CASSQEEGYGYTF
TGCGCCAGCAGCCAAGAGGAGGGATATGGCTACACCTTC
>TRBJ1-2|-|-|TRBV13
CASSLGRRQVYGYTF
TGTGCCAGCAGCTTAGGGAGGAGGCAGGTCTATGGCTACACCTTC
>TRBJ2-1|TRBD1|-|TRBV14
CASSQDKGQIYNEQFF
TGTGCCAGCAGCCAAGATAAGGGACAGATCTACAATGAGCAGTTCTTC
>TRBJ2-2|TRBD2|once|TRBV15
CATSSQRGGNTGELFF
TGTGCCACCAGCAGTCAGCGGGGGGGCAATACCGGGGAGCTGTTTTTT
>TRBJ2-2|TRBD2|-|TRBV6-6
CASRSLAGVTGELFF
TGTGCCAGCAGATCCCTAGCGGGGGTTACCGGGGAGCTGTTTTTT
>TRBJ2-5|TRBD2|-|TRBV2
CASKTSGVVETQYF
TGTGCCAGCAAGACTAGCGGGGTTGTGGAGACCCAGTACTTC
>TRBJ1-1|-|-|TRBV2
CASRTLRATEAFF
TGTGCCAGCAGAACGCTCAGGGCCACTGAAGCTTTCTTT
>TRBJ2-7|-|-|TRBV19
CASSTAGFFEQYF
TGTGCCAGTAGTACGGCAGGGTTTTTTGAGCAGTACTTC
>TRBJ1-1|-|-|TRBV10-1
CASSSSRNTEAFF
TGCGCCAGCAGCAGTTCAAGGAACACTGAAGCTTTCTTT
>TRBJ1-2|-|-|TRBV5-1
CASSSGQPNYGYTF
TGCGCCAGCAGCTCCGGACAGCCCAACTATGGCTACACCTTC
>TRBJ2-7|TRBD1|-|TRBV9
CASGRDRRYEQYF
TGTGCCAGCGGCAGGGACAGGCGCTACGAGCAGTACTTC
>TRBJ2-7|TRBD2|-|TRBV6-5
CASSLAGGTIYEQYF
TGTGCCAGCAGTTTGGCGGGGGGGACTATTTACGAGCAGTACTTC
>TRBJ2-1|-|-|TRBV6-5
CASTLPARSWSEQFF
TGTGCCAGCACCCTACCAGCGAGGAGTTGGAGTGAGCAGTTCTTC
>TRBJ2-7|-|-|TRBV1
CTSSLRDFGSYEQYF
TGCACCAGCAGCCTCCGGGACTTTGGGAGTTACGAGCAGTACTTC
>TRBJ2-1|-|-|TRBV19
CASTKLRRTGLCEQFF
TGTGCCAGTACCAAACTCCGGCGCACAGGGTTATGTGAGCAGTTCTTC